This TCR beta chain was sequenced in a study of CD8 T cells in Susac syndrome. Trimming removed 0 bases from V and 5 bases from J; junction bases left unmatched: 5. Germline V gives CDR1 LGHDT, CDR2 YNNKEL (reference sequence). The CDR3 is 15 amino acids. An amount of RNA that ranged from roughly 0.45 to 1 ug was reverse transcribed with random hexamers. A multiplex approach, immunoSEQ multiplex PCR, amplified TCR beta CDR3 across 54 Vbeta and 13 Jbeta. TCRdb processed the immunoSEQ multiplex PCR reads anew with MiXCR; each CDR3 protein has one entry. The sample has around 80,000 distinct CDR3 sequences; just under 95% are singletons. CD8+ and CD4+ T cells from blood underwent TCR beta sequencing. Healthy donors formed controls matched for age and sex.

This sequence joins TRBV3-1 and TRBJ1-2, with 8 positions matching TRBD1. Sequenced sample: CD8+ T cells from PBMCs. The TCR was taken from a human donor in good health. CDR3 nucleotides: TGTGCCAGCAGCCAAGAGGGACAGGTTAGGTATGGCTACACCTTC. Translated: CASSQEGQVRYGYTF. The full variable domain, with the rest looked up from reference TRBV3-1 and TRBJ1-2, is DTAVSQTPKYLVTQMGNDKSIKCEQNLGHDTMYWYKQDSKKFLKIMFSYNNKELIINETVPNRFSPKSPDKAHLNLHINSLELGDSAVYFCASSQEGQVRYGYTFGSGTRLTVV.